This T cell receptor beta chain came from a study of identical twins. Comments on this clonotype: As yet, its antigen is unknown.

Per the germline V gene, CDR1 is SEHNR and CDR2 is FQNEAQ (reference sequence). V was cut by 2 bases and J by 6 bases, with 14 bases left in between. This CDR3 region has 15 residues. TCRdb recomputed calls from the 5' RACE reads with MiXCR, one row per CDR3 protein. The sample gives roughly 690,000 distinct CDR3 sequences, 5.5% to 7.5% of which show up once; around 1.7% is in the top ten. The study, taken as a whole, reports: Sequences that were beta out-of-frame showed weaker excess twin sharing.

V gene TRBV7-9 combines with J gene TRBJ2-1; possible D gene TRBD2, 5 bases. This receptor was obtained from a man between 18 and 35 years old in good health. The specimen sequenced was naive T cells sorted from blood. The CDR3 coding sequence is TGTGCCAGCAGCTTATTCGAGGGTCAGAGCAATGAGCAGTTCTTC. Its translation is CASSLFEGQSNEQFF.